The present entry profiles one T cell receptor (beta chain) with its context. Its specificity is not known. The sample originates from a study of T cell responses to AZD1222 COVID-19 vaccine. Regarding the study as a whole: Recipients of two AZD1222 doses showed rising Spike-specific TCR breadth and depth. At baseline, just six AZD1222 recipients tested seropositive.

Assay: immunoSEQ multiplex PCR; the TCRdb copy retains only in-frame clones and omits some. The sample holds 100,000 to 150,000 clones; 70% to 90% are singletons and the top ten take 1.5% to 1.9%. The CDR3 contains 15 residues. Germline V gene data show CDR1 as MNHEY and CDR2 as SVGAGI. Trimming cost V 2 bases and J 1 base; bases outside gene matches: 1. The chain carries TRBV6-5 and TRBJ2-3; TRBD2 matches at 9 bases. The sequence came from an adult in good health. The material sequenced was peripheral blood, taken on day 0 of AZD1222 vaccination. The CDR3 is CASSYAGGGTDTQYF. The CDR3 region has the DNA TGTGCCAGCAGTTACGCGGGAGGGGGCACAGATACGCAGTATTTT.